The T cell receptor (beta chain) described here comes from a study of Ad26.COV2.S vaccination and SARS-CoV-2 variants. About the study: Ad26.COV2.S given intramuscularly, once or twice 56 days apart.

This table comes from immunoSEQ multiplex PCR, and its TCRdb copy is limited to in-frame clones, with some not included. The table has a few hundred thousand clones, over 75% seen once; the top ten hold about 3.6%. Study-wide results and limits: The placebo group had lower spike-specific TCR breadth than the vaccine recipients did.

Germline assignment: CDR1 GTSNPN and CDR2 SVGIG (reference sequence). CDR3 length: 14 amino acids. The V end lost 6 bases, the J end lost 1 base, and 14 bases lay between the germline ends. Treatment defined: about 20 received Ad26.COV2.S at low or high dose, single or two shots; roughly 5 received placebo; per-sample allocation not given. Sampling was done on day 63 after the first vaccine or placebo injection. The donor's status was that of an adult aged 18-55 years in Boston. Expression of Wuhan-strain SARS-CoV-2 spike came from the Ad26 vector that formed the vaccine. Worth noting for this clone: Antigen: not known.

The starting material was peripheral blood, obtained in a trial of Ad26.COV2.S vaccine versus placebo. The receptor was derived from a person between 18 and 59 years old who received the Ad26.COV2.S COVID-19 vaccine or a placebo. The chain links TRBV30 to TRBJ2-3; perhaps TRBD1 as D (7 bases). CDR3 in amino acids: CACSAGGRTDTQYF. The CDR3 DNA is TGTGCCTGTTCCGCAGGGGGGCGCACAGATACGCAGTATTTT.